This T cell receptor beta chain is from a study of cytomegalovirus exposure and HLA in healthy donors. Broader study findings: Based on reports, TCR beta sequences accurately predicted HLA-A and HLA-B alleles for most subjects.

This CDR3 comprises 14 residues. With 6 bases removed from V and 9 bases from J, the gap between germline ends came to 20 bases. CDR1 is MDHEN and CDR2 is SYDVKM in the germline V gene. Unrecorded immune exposure was likely among donors, who were nominally healthy when sampled. Primers: 60 Vbeta forward and 13 Jbeta reverse. The protocol was immunoSEQ multiplex PCR, while the TCRdb copy is restricted to in-frame clones and leaves out a portion. The sample has some 150,000 clones; around 9.6% are singletons. This clone was detected a few times. Its antigen remains unidentified. The sample consisted of PBMCs. The receptor's source is a male donor in good health and CMV-seronegative. The J gene is TRBJ1-1, the V gene TRBV28, with D possibly being TRBD1 (5 bases). DNA of the CDR3: TGTGCCAGCAGACCTCAGGGATCCCATCCCAAAGCTTTCTTT. Its translation: CASRPQGSHPKAFF.